This T cell receptor beta chain appears in the sequencing data of a study of blood T cell repertoires in COVID-19. For the study at large: Samples taken during acute and convalescent COVID-19 were collected in the United States, Italy and Spain. In each case, the material was cDNA or gDNA derived from T cells, B-cell-depleted T cells, or PBMCs.

Germline CDR1 is MNHEY and CDR2 is SVGEGT. There are 15 residues in the CDR3. V shed 5 bases and J shed 0 bases, with 13 bases lying between them. In the authors' methods: Using reference gene primer amplification, nucleated cell counts were estimated. Assay: immunoSEQ multiplex PCR; the TCRdb copy retains only in-frame clones and omits some. The V and J calls and clone size are taken from that table; D and trimming were inferred from the DNA. This table has about 81,000 clones, approximately 86% appearing once. The sequencing sample was made of peripheral blood. This clonotype originated in a woman older than 75 with acute or convalescent COVID-19. The chain joins TRBV6-2 or TRBV6-3 to TRBJ1-1, with D possibly TRBD1 on 6 matching bases. CDR3 loop: CASSRAGDMNTEAFF. CDR3 nucleotide sequence: TGTGCCAGCAGTCGGGCAGGGGACATGAACACTGAAGCTTTCTTT.